The sequence of this T cell receptor beta chain was determined in a study of blood T cell repertoires in COVID-19. Study context: T cells, B-cell-depleted T cells, or PBMCs provided the cDNA or gDNA that served as material.

Using immunoSEQ multiplex PCR, the repertoire was profiled, and TCRdb retains in-frame clones only, with some absent. Of over 95,000 clones listed, about four fifths are singletons. The TCR was taken from a woman older than 75 with active or convalescent COVID-19. Material for sequencing was peripheral blood.

The CDR3 is CASSQFFSGSQAGTQYF. CDR3 bases: TGTGCCAGCAGCCAATTCTTTAGCGGGAGCCAGGCCGGTACGCAGTATTTT. This sequence joins TRBV14 and TRBJ2-3; 9 bases are shared with TRBD2. Germline CDR1 and CDR2: SGHDN and FVKESK. The V gene end was trimmed by 2 bases and the J gene end by 8 bases; junction bases not matched to a gene: 14. This CDR3 has 17 residues.